This is a list of T cell receptor beta chains from one sample in a study of PD-1 blockade in classical Hodgkin lymphoma. Only in-frame clones appear in the TCRdb table, and some are missing; sequencing was by immunoSEQ multiplex PCR. The sample lists 40,000 or so clones; approximately 80% were seen once. The material sequenced was peripheral blood mononuclear cells (PBMCs), taken at baseline. The receptors come from a human donor with classical Hodgkin lymphoma. Both conserved end residues are part of each CDR3. Fields, in order: CDR3 DNA, CDR3 protein, D gene, clone size, J gene, V gene. The D gene is left open where the match is weak. Rows may omit the clone size; those that give it use once, few, many or a size class.

TGTGCCAGCAGCCCTATTACAGGGAGAAGCAATCAGCCCCAGCATTTT | CASSPITGRSNQPQHF | - | - | TRBJ1-5 | TRBV5-8
TGTGCCAGCAACGAGGATCGGGGCCAGCCCCAGCATTTT | CASNEDRGQPQHF | - | - | TRBJ1-5 | TRBV6-5
TGTGCCAGCAGTGACTCAAACCGGACTAGAGGGGTGGGGATGGAGACCCAGTACTTC | CASSDSNRTRGVGMETQYF | TRBD2 | - | TRBJ2-5 | TRBV6-4
TGTGCCAGCAGCAAGAGTAGCGGGATCTGGGCAGATACGCAGTATTTT | CASSKSSGIWADTQYF | TRBD2 | - | TRBJ2-3 | TRBV27
TGTGCCAGCAGTAAATCAGGGGAGAATTCACCCCTCCACTTT | CASSKSGENSPLHF | - | - | TRBJ1-6 | TRBV6-6
TGTGCCAGCAGTTTGCCAGACGGGGCCTACGAGCAGTACTTC | CASSLPDGAYEQYF | - | - | TRBJ2-7 | TRBV28
TGCGCCAGCAGCCCCCGACTCCAAGAGACCCAGTACTTC | CASSPRLQETQYF | - | medium-sized | TRBJ2-5 | TRBV4-1
TGTGCCAGCAGCTCCCTGGGCGGGAGCGAAGTAGCCAATGAGCAGTTCTTC | CASSSLGGSEVANEQFF | TRBD2 | - | TRBJ2-1 | TRBV5-4
TGTGCCTGGAGTGAAGAGACTAGCGAGTACAATGAGCAGTTCTTC | CAWSEETSEYNEQFF | TRBD2 | - | TRBJ2-1 | TRBV30
TGTGCCAGCAGCAACTCACCTCGATCGAACACCATATATTTT | CASSNSPRSNTIYF | - | - | TRBJ1-3 | TRBV5-4
TGTGCCAGCAGCTTGGTTTTAGGGACAGGTCCATTCTCTGGGGCCAACGTCCTGACTTTC | CASSLVLGTGPFSGANVLTF | TRBD1 | medium-sized | TRBJ2-6 | TRBV5-4
TGTGCCAGCAGCTTAAAAGACAGGGTCTTCTATGGCTACACCTTC | CASSLKDRVFYGYTF | TRBD1 | - | TRBJ1-2 | TRBV7-9
TGTGCCACCAGCAGAGGCCAGACACCCTACGAGCAGTACTTC | CATSRGQTPYEQYF | - | - | TRBJ2-7 | TRBV15
TGTGCCAGCAGCCCGTTTGGGGGAAGATCGATGACCGGGGAGCTGTTTTTT | CASSPFGGRSMTGELFF | - | - | TRBJ2-2 | TRBV7-9
TGTGCCAGTAGCCTCTCGGCAAACAATGAGCAGTTCTTC | CASSLSANNEQFF | - | - | TRBJ2-1 | TRBV19
TGTGCCAGCAGCTCGACTAGTCCTGGGTTTAACATTCAGTACTTC | CASSSTSPGFNIQYF | - | few | TRBJ2-4 | TRBV7-9
TGTGCCAGCAGCTTTCAGGCATACCAAGAGACCCAGTACTTC | CASSFQAYQETQYF | - | - | TRBJ2-5 | TRBV7-2
TGTGCCAGCAGTTTATGGGACAGGGGGCAGCCCCAGCATTTT | CASSLWDRGQPQHF | TRBD1 | - | TRBJ1-5 | TRBV28
TGTGCCAGCAGCCGTGGACAGCTTATGAACACTGAAGCTTTCTTT | CASSRGQLMNTEAFF | - | - | TRBJ1-1 | TRBV7-9
TGTGCCAGCAGTTCCCCCACGGACAGGGCTGGAAACACCATATATTTT | CASSSPTDRAGNTIYF | TRBD1 | - | TRBJ1-3 | TRBV7-9
TGTGCCAGTGCAGGGGAAGTCACCAAGGGGCTGTTTTTT | CASAGEVTKGLFF | - | - | TRBJ2-2 | TRBV2
TGCGCCAGCAGTGAACAACTAGTCCCAGAGACCCAGTACTTC | CASSEQLVPETQYF | - | - | TRBJ2-5 | TRBV10-2
TGTGCCAGGCCGGGACTTAACTACAATGAGCAGTTCTTC | CARPGLNYNEQFF | - | - | TRBJ2-1 | TRBV21-1
TGTGCCAGCAGATGGACTTTAGACAGCACAGATACGCAGTATTTT | CASRWTLDSTDTQYF | - | once | TRBJ2-3 | TRBV5-8
TGTGCCAGCAGCGGACCGAGACGGGAGCAGTTCTTC | CASSGPRREQFF | - | - | TRBJ2-1 | TRBV9
TGTGCCAGCAGCTCCGGGGGAACTAATGAAAAACTGTTTTTT | CASSSGGTNEKLFF | - | - | TRBJ1-4 | TRBV6-5